This T cell receptor beta chain was observed in a study of blood T cells in healthy people across ages. The second PCR ran roughly 7 to 12 cycles with a sample-barcoded 5' primer and J-beta primers. Researchers report that each sample yielded at least 2.5 million CDR3-containing paired-end reads. Each CDR3 protein is one row after TCRdb ran MiXCR on the 5' RACE reads. The sample consists of 850,000 to 1,100,000 distinct CDR3 sequences, about two fifths of them appearing once. Samples had at least 6.5 million PBMCs isolated from them. Total RNA, at least 5 micrograms per sample, was extracted from PBMCs. The sequence was obtained from a young man in good health. The sample comprised blood.

The CDR3 DNA is TGCAGTGCAACAGGGTTACACACTGAAGCTTTCTTT. This translates into CSATGLHTEAFF. The chain uses TRBV20-1 and TRBJ1-1, with D possibly matching TRBD1 (6 bases). CDR1 and CDR2 from the germline V gene are DFQATT and SNEGSKA (reference sequence). The V gene lost 6 bases and the J gene lost 3 bases, with 11 bases spanning the gap. There are 12 residues in the CDR3.